This T cell receptor (beta chain) was sequenced for a study of T-cell reconstitution after alpha-beta-depleted transplantation in children. Preparation of the TCRbeta library used unique molecular identifiers. TCRdb reprocessed the PCR reads via MiXCR and lists one record per CDR3 protein. The sample comprises roughly 350,000 distinct CDR3 sequences, about a sixth of which are singletons, and approximately 38% rests with the top ten. The V end was cut by 4 bases, the J end by 3 bases, with 13 bases between. Per the germline V gene, CDR1 is SQVTM and CDR2 is ANQGSEA. The length of the CDR3 is 13 residues. This clonotype has just a few counts. The antigen is undetermined. Study outcomes and limitations: One year after transplant, T-cell counts and diversity came mostly from newly produced T cells.

The sample consisted of PBMCs, mostly from graft donor cells, taken 360 days after TCRalphabeta/CD19-depleted stem cell transplant. The TCR originated in a male patient between 2 and 15 years old who had a stem cell transplant for acute lymphoblastic leukemia, so the T cells may come from the graft donor. This chain uses TRBV29-1 with TRBJ2-7, with D possibly called TRBD1 or TRBD2 (6 bases each). The CDR3 bases are TGCAGCGTTGTAAGGGGGGACTTCTACGAGCAGTACTTC. Encoded protein: CSVVRGDFYEQYF.